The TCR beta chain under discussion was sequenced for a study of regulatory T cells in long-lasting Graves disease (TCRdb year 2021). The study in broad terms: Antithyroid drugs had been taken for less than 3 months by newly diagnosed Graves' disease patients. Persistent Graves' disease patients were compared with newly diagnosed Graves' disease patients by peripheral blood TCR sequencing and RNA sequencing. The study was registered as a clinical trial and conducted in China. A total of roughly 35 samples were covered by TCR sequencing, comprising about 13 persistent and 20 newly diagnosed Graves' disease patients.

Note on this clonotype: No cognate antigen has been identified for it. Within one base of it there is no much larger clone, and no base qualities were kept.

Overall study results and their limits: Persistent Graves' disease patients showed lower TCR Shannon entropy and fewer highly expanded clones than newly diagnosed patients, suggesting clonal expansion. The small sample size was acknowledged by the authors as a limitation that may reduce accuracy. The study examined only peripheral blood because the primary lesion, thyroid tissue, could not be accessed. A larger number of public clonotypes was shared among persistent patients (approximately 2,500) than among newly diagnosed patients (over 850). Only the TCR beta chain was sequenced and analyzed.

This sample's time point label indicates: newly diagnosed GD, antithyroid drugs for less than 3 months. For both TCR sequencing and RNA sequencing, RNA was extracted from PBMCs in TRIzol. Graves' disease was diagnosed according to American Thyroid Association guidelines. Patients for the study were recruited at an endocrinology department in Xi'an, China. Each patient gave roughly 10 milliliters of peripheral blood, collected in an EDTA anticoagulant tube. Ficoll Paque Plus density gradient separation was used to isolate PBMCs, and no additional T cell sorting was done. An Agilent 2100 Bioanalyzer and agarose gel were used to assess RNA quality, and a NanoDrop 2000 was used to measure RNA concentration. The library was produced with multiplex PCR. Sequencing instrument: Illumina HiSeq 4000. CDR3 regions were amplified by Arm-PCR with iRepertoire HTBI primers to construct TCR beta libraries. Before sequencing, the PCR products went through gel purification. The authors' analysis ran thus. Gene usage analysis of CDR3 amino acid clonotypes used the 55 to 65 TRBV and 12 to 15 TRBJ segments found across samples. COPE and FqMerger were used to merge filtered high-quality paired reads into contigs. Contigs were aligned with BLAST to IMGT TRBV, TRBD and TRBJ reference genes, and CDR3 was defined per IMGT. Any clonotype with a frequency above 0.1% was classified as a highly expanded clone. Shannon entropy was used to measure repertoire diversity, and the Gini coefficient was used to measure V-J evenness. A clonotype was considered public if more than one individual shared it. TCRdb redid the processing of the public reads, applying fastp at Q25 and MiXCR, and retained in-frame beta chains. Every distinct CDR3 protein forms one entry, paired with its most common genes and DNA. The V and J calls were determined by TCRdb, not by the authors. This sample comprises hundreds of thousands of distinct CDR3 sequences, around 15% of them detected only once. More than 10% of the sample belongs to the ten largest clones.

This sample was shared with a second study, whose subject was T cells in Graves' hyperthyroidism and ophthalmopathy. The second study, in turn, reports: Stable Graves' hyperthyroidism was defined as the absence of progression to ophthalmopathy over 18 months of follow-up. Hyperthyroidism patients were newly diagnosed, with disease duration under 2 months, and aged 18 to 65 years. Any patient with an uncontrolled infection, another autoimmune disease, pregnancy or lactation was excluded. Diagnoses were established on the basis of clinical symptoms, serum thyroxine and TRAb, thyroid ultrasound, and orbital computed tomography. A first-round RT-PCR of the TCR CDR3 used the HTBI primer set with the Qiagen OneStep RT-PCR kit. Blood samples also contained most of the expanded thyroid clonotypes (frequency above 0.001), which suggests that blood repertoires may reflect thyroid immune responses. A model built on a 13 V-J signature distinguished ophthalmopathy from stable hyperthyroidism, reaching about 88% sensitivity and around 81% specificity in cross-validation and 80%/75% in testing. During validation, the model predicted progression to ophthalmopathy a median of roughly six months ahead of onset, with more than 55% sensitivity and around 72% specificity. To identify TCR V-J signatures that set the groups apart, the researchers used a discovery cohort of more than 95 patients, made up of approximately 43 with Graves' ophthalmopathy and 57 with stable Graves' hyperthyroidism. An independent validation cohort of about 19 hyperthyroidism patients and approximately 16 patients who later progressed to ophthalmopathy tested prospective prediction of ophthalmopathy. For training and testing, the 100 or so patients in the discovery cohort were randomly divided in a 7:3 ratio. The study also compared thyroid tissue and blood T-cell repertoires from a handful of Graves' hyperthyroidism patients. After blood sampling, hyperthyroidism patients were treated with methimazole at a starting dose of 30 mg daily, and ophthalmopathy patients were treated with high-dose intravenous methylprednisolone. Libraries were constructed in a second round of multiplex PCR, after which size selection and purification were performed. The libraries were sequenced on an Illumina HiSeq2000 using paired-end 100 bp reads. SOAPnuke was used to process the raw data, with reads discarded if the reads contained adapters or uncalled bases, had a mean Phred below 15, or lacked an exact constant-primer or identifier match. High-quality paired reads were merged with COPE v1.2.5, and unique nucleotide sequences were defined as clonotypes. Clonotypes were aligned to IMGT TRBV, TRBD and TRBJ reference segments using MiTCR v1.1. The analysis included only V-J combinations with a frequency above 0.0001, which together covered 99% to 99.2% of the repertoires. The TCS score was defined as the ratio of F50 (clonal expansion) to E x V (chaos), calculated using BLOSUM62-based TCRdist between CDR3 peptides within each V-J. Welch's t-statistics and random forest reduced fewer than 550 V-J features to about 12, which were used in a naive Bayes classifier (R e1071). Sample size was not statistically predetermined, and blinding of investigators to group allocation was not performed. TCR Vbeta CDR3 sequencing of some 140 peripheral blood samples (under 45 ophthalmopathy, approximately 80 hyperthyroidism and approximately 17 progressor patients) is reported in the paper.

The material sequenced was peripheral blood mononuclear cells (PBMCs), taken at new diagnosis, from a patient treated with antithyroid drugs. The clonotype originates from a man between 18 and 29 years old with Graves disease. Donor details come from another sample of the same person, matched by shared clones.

The sequenced DNA: TGCGCCAGCAGCTTGAATACAGGGGCTGCCGGGGAGCTGTTTTTT. It encodes CASSLNTGAAGELFF. The rearrangement combines TRBV5-1 with TRBJ2-2; 7 central bases correspond to TRBD1. V lost 1 base and J lost 6 bases, and the count of bases not matched to a germline gene is 6. The CDR3 sequence holds 15 residues, the cysteine and phenylalanine included. CDR3 DNA only is kept here, 45 bases in frame from base 1. From a lookup of the germline V gene, CDR1 and CDR2 are SGHRS and YFSETQ.